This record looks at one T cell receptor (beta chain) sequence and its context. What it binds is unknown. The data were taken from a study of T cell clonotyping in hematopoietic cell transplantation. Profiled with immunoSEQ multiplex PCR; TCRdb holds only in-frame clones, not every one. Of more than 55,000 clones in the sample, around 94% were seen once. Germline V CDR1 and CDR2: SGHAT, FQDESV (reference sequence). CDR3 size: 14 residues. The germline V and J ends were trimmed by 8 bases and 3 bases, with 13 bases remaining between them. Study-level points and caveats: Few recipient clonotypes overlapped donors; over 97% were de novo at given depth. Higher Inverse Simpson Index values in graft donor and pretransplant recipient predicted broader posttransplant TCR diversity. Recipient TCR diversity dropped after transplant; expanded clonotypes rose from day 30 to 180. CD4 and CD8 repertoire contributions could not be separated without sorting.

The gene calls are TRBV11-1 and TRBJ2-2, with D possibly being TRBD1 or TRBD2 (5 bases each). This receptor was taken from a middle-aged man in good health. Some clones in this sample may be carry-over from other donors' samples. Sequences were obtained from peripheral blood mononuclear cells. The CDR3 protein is CASRRRGDTGELFF. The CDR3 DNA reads TGTGCCAGCCGGAGACGAGGGGACACCGGGGAGCTGTTTTTT.